This T cell receptor (beta chain) was found in a study of a mutant IDH1 vaccine in newly diagnosed glioma. About the research overall: Onset of vaccination occurred 4-6 weeks following radiotherapy alone, or with temozolomide cycles. Treatment recipients were about 60% male and about 40% female, and their mean age was around 39 years.

Trimming removed 3 bases at V and 0 bases at J, with 18 bases between. Germline CDR1 is SGDLS and CDR2 is YYNGEE. This CDR3 comprises 17 residues. Clones were sequenced by immunoSEQ multiplex PCR, and TCRdb holds only the in-frame ones, with some missing. Seen here are around 41,000 clones, around 83% observed once, and the top ten hold about 2.2%. This clone was seen once. Its antigen is as yet unknown. Study results and limitations: In around 93% of patients, immune responses induced by the vaccine occurred. Seemingly, pseudoprogression had no relation to changes in the top peripheral T cell clonotypes.

The sample's time point: week 11, during vaccination. The vaccine gave 300 ug of a 20-mer mutant IDH1 peptide subcutaneously per dose. V is TRBV9 and J is TRBJ1-1; D is unresolved. The material sequenced was PBMCs, taken from a glioma patient whose treatment included an IDH1 peptide vaccine. The TCR was taken from a man between 35 and 55 years old with glioma. The CDR3 DNA sequence: TGTGCCAGCAGCGGCAAACCTGGGGTAGGGATGAACACTGAAGCTTTCTTT. This gives the protein CASSGKPGVGMNTEAFF.